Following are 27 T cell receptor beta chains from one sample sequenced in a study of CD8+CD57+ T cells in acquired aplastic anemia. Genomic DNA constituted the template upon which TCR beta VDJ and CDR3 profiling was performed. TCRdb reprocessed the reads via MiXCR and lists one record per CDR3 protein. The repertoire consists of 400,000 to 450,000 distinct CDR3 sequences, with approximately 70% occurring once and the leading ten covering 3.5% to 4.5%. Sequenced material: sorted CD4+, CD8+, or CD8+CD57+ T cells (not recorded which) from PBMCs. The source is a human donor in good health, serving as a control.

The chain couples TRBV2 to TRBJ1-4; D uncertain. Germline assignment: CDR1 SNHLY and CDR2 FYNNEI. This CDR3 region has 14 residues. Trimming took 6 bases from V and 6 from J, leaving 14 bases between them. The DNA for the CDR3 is TGTGCCAGCAGCTTGCCGGGCCACTATGAAAAACTGTTTTTT. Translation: CASSLPGHYEKLFF.

CDR3: CASSLRRGGTGELFF. The CDR3 DNA reads as TGTGCCAGCAGCTTACGGAGGGGAGGCACCGGGGAGCTGTTTTTT. The chain links TRBV7-6 to TRBJ2-2; perhaps TRBD2 as D (6 bases). V gave up 2 bases and J gave up 4 bases, with 11 bases separating them. The CDR3 is 15 amino acids. Germline V gene lookup returns CDR1 SGHVS and CDR2 FNYEAQ.

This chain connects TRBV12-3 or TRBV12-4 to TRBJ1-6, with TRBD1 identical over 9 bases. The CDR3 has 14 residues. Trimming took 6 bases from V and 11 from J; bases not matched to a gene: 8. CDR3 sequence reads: CASRTGTGRAPLHF. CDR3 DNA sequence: TGTGCCAGCAGGACCGGGACAGGGAGGGCACCCCTCCACTTT.

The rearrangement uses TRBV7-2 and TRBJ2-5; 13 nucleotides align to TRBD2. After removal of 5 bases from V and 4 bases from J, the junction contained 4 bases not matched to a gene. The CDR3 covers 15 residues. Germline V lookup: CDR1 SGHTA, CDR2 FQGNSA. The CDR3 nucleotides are TGTGCCAGCAGCACAACTAGCGGGGGGGGAGAGACCCAGTACTTC. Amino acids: CASSTTSGGGETQYF.

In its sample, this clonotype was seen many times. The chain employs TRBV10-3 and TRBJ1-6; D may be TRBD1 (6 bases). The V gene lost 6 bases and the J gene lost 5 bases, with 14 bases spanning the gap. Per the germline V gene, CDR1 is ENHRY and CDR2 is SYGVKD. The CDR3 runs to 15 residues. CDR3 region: CAIRRQEADNSPLHF. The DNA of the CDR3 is TGTGCCATCAGAAGACAGGAGGCTGATAATTCACCCCTCCACTTT.

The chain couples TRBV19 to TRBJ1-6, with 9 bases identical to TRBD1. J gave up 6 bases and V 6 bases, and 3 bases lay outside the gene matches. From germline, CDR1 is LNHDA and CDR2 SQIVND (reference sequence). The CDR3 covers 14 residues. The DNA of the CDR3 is TGTGCCAGTAGGCCGGGACAGGGTAATTCACCCCTCCACTTT. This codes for CASRPGQGNSPLHF.

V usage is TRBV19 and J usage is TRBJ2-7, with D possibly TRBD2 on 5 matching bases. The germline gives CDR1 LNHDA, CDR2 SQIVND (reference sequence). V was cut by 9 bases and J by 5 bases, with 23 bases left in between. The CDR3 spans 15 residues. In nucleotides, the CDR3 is TGTGCCAGCAGCCGAACCGGAGCCGGGGTAAACGAGCAGTACTTC. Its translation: CASSRTGAGVNEQYF.

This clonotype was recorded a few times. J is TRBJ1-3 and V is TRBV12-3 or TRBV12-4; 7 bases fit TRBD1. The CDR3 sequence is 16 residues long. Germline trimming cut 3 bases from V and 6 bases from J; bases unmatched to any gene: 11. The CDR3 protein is CASSFVTGAKLNTIYF. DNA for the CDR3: TGTGCCAGCAGTTTCGTTACAGGGGCGAAATTAAACACCATATATTTT.

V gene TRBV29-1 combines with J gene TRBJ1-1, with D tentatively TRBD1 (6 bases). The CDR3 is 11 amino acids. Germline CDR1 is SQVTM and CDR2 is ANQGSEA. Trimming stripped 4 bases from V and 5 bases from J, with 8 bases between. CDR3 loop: CSVVRGTEAFF. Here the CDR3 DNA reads TGCAGCGTTGTCAGGGGAACTGAAGCTTTCTTT.

The CDR3 region is CAIEAGEFNEQFF. The DNA for the CDR3 is TGTGCCATCGAGGCGGGGGAATTCAATGAGCAGTTCTTC. The rearrangement uses TRBV10-3 and TRBJ2-1; 7 bases line up with TRBD2. With 8 bases clipped from V and 6 bases from J, the junction kept 7 bases outside the gene matches. This CDR3 has 13 residues. Germline CDR1 is ENHRY and CDR2 is SYGVKD.

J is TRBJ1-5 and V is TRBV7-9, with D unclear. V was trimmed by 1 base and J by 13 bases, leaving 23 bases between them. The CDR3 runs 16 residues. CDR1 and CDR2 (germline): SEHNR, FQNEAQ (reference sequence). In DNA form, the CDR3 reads TGTGCCAGCAGCTTAGATCGGGGAGGTCAAGCTATCCTTCAGCATTTT. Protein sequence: CASSLDRGGQAILQHF.

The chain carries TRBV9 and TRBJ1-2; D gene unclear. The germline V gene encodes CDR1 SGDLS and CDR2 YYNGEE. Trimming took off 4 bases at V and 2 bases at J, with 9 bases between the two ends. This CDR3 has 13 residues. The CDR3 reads CASSPNQNYGYTF. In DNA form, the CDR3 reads TGTGCCAGCAGCCCAAACCAAAACTATGGCTACACCTTC. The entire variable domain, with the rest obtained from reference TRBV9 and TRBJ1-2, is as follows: DSGVTQTPKHLITATGQRVTLRCSPRSGDLSVYWYQQSLDQGLQFLIQYYNGEERAKGNILERFSAQQFPDLHSELNLSSLELGDSALYFCASSPNQNYGYTFGSGTRLTVV.

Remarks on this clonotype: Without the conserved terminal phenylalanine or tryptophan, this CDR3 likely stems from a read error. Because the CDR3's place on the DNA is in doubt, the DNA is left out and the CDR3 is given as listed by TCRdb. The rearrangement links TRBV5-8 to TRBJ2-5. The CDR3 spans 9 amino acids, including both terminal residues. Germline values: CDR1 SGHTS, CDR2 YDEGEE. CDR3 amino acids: CASSLISLC.

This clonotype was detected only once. CDR3 residues: CASSLDEGTQQYF. The CDR3 DNA is TGCGCCAGCAGCTTGGACGAGGGTACGCAGCAGTATTTT. This chain uses TRBV5-1 with TRBJ2-3, with a tentative D call TRBD2 (5 bases). The CDR3 totals 13 residues. Trimming left V 0 bases short and J 11 bases short, with 13 bases between. Looked up from germline, CDR1 is SGHRS and CDR2 is YFSETQ.

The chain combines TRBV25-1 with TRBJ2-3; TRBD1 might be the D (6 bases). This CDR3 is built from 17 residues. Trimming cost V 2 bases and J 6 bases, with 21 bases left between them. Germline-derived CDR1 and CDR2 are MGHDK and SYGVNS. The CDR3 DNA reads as TGTGCCAGCAGTGAACGCCGAGGGGGTAGGGAAGCGGATACGCAGTATTTT. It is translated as CASSERRGGREADTQYF.

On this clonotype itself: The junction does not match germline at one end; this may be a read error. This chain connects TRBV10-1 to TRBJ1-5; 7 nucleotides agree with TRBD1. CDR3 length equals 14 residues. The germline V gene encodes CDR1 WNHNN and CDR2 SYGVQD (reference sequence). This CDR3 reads CASSGDRSKQPQHF. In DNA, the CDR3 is TGTGCCAGCAGTGGGGACAGATCCAAGCAGCCCCAGCATTTT.

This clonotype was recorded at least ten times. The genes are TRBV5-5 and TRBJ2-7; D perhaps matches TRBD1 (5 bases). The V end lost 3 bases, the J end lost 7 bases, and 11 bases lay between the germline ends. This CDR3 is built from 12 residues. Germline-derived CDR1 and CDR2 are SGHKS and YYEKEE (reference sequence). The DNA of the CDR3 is TGTGCCAGCAGCTCCCAGGGCGGAGAGCAGTACTTC. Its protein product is CASSSQGGEQYF.

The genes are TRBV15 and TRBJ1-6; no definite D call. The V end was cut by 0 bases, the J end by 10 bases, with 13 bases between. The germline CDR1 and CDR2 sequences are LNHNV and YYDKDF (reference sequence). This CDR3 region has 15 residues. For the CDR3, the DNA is TGTGCCACCAGCAGAGATATGGCCGGGAACTCACCCCTCCACTTT. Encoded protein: CATSRDMAGNSPLHF. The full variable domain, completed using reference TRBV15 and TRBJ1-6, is DAMVIQNPRYQVTQFGKPVTLSCSQTLNHNVMYWYQQKSSQAPKLLFHYYDKDFNNEADTPDNFQSRRPNTSFCFLDIRSPGLGDTAMYLCATSRDMAGNSPLHFGNGTRLTVT.

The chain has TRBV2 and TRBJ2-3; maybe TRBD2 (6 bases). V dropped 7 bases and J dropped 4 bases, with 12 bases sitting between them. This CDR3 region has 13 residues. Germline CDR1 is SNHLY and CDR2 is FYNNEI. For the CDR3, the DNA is TGTGCCAGCATGATGGGGGGTCCAGATACGCAGTATTTT. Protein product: CASMMGGPDTQYF.

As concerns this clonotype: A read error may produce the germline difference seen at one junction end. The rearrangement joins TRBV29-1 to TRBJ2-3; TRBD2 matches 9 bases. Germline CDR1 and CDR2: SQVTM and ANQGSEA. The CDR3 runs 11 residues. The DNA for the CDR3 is TGCAGGCGGGGGGGGAAAGATACGCAGTACTTT. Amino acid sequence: CRRGGKDTQYF.

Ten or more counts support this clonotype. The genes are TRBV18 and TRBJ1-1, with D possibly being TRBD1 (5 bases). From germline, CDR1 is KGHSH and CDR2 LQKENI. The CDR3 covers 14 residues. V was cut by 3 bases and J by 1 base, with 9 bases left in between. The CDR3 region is CASSPAGKNTEAFF. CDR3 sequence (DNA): TGTGCCAGCTCACCGGCAGGGAAGAACACTGAAGCTTTCTTT.

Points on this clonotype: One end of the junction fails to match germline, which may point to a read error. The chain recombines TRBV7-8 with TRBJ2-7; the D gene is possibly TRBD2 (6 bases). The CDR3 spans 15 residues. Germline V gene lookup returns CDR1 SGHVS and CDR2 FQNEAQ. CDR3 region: CASSPPTGGCSETYF. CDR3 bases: TGCGCCAGCAGCCCCCCGACTGGGGGGTGCTCGGAGACCTACTTC. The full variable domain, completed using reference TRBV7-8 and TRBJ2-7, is GAGVSQSPRYKVAKRGQDVALRCDPISGHVSLFWYQQALGQGPEFLTYFQNEAQLDKSGLPSDRFFAERPEGSVSTLKIQRTQQEDSAVYLCASSPPTGGCSETYFGPGTRLTVT.

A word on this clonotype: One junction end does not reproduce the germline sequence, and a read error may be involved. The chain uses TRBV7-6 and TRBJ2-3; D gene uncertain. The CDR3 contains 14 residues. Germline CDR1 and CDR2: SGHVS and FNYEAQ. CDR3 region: CASSLGSGLGRHRF. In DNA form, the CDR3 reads TGTGCTAGCAGCTTAGGGTCAGGTCTAGGCCGGCACCGGTTT.

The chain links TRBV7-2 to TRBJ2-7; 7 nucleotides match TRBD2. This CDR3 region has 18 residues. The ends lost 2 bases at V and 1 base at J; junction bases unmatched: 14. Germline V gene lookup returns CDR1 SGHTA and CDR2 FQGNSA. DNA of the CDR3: TGTGCCAGCAGCTTACCCGGGACTAATGAAAAGCTTTCCTACGAGCAGTACGTC. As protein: CASSLPGTNEKLSYEQYV.

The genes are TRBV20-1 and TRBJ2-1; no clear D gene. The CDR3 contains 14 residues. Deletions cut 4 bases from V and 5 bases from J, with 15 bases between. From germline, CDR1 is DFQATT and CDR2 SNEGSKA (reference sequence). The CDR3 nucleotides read TGCAGTGCTACACCAGCCGCCGGGCACAATGAGCAGTTCTTC. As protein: CSATPAAGHNEQFF.

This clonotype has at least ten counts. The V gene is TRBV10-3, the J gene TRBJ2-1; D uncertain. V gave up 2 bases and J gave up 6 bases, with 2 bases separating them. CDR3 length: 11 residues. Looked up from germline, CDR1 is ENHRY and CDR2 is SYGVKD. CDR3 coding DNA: TGTGCCATCAGTGAGAGCAATGAGCAGTTCTTC. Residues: CAISESNEQFF.

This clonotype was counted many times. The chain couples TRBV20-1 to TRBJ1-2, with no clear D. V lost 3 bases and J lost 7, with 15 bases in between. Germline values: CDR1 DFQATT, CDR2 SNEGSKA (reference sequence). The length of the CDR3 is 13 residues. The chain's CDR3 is CSASIMGKGGYTF. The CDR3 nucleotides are TGCAGTGCTAGTATAATGGGGAAAGGTGGCTACACCTTC.